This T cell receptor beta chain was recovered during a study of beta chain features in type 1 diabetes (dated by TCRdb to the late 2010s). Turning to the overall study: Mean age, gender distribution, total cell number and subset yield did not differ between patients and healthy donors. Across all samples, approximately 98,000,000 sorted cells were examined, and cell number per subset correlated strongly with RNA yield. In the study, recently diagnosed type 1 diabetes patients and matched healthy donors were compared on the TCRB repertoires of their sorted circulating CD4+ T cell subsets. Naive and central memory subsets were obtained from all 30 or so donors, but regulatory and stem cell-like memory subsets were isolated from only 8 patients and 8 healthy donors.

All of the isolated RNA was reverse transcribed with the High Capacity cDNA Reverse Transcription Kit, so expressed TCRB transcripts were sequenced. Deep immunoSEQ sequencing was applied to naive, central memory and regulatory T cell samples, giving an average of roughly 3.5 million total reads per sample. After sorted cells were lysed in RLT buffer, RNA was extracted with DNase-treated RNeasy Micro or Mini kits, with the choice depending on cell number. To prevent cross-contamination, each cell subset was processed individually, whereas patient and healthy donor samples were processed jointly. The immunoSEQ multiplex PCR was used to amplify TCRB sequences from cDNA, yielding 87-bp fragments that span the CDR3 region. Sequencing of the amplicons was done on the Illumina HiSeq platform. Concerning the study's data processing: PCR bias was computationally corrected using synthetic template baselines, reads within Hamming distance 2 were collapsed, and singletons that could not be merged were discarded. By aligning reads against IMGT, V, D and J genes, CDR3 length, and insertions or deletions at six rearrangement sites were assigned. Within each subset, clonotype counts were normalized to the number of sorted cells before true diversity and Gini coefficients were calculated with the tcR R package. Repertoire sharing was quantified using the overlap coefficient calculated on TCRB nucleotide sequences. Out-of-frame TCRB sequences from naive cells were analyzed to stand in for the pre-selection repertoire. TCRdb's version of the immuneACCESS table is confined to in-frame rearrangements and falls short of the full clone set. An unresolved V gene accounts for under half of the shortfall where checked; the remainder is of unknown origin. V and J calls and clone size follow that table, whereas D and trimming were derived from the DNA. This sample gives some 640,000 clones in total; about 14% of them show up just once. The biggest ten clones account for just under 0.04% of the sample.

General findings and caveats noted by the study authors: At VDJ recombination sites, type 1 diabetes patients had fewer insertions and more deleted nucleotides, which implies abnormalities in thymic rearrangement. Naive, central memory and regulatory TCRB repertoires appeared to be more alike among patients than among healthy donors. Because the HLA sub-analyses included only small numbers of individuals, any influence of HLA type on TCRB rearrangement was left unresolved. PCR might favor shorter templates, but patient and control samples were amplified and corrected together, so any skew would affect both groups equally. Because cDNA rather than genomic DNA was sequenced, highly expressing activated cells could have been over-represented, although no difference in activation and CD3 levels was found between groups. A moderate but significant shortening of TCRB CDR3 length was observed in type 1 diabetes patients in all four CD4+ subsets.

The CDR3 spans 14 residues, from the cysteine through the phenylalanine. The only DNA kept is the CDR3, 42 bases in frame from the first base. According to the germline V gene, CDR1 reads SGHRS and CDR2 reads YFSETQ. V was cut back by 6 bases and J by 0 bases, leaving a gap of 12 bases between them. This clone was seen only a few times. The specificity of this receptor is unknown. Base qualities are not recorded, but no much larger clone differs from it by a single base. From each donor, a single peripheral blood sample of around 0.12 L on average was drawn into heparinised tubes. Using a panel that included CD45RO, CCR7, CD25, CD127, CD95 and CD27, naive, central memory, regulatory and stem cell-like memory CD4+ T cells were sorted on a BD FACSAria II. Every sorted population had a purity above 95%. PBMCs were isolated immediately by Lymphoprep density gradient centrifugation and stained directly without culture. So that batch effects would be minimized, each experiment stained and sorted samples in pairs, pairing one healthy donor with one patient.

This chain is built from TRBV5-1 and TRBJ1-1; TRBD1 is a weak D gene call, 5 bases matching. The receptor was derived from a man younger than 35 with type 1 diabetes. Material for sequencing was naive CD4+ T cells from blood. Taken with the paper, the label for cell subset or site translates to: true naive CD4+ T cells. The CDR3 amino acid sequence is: CASKAGPMNTEAFF. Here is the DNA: TGCGCCAGCAAAGCGGGACCGATGAACACTGAAGCTTTCTTT.